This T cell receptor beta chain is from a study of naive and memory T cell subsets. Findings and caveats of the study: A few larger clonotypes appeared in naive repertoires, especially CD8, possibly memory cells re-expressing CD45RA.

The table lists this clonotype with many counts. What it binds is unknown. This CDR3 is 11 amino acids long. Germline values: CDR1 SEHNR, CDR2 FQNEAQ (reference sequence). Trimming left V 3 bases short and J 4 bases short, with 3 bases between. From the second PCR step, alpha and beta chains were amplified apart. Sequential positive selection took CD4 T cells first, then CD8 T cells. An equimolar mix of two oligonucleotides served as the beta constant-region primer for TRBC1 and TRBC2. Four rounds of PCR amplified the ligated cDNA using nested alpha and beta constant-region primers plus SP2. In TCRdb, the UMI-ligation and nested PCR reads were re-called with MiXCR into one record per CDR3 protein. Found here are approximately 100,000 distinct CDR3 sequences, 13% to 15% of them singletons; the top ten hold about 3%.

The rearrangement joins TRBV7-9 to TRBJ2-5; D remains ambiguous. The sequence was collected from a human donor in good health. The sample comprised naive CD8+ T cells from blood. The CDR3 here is CASSFGETQYF. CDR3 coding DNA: TGTGCCAGCAGCTTTGGAGAGACCCAGTACTTC.